Given below is one T cell receptor beta chain in context. The antigen is not known. V was shortened by 2 bases and J by 2 bases, with 11 bases between the two germline ends. This CDR3 spans 14 amino acids. The germline V gene has CDR1 SGHDT and CDR2 YYEEEE. The PCR employed 60 Vbeta primers together with 13 Jbeta primers. TCRdb keeps only in-frame clones here, not all; method: immunoSEQ multiplex PCR. In total, the table holds 40,000 or so clones. This sample is part of a study of cytomegalovirus exposure and HLA in healthy donors. Points from the study as a whole: In vitro work confirmed that a few CMV-associated chains recognize CMV antigens. Later analysis revealed greater clonal expansion in HLA-associated TCR beta chains than in equally common others.

The material sequenced was PBMCs. The TCR sequence derives from a man aged 25-45 years in good health and CMV-seronegative. J is TRBJ2-7 and V is TRBV5-6; no definite D call. The CDR3 protein is CASSFTHTAYEQYF. For the CDR3, the DNA is TGTGCCAGCAGCTTCACACATACCGCCTACGAGCAGTACTTC.